Described below is a single T cell receptor beta chain sequence and its context. Its antigen remains unidentified. One base away there is no much larger clone; base qualities are not given. This record comes from a study of shared clonotypes between healthy human individuals (dated by TCRdb to the early 2020s). With regard to the full study: The cohort comprised two women and three men aged 18 to 49 years. For each donor, CD4 naive and CD4 memory were each given three plates, CD8 naive was given two plates, and CD8 memory was given one plate. To estimate repertoire size and how much clonotypes are shared between individuals, the study performed deep sequencing of blood TCR repertoires from about five healthy adults. To increase sequencing depth and limit assay-specific biases, TCR repertoire library preparation and sequencing were carried out by different laboratories using diverse techniques. Between about 0.85 and 9.5 billion PBMCs per donor were obtained by leukapheresis. What the authors observed across the whole study: Estimated clonotype richness was generally larger for naive than for memory subsets. Even with the large sequencing depth, rarefaction of the sorted-subset datasets indicated that sequencing was incomplete. Compared with non-shared clonotypes, clonotypes shared by all four sorted-subset donors had higher generation probabilities. Based on pairwise subsampling, the degree of clonotype sharing among donors was expected to be affected by sequencing depth. Because the study included only a small number of donors, the genetic and exposure-history diversity represented was limited. Sampling was restricted to blood, and TCR repertoires in tissue are likely to differ from TCR repertoires in blood. When several donors were compared, the shared fraction of clonotypes was about 5% for naive CD4, about 4% for naive CD8, 2.3% for memory CD4, and less than 0.5% for memory CD8.

CD8 naive samples were CD45RO-negative cells positively selected for CCR7, giving a CD45RA+CCR7+ population that excluded TemRA cells. Donors were healthy HIV-negative adults with no recently reported acute infections or vaccinations. All donors were Caucasian adults living in Nashville, Tennessee, USA. Blood was collected by leukapheresis, and PBMCs were isolated by Ficoll-Histopaque density gradient centrifugation and then cryopreserved in liquid nitrogen vapor phase. Analytical flow cytometry was used to check the purity and quantity of each magnetically sorted T cell population. Each sorted fraction had its genomic DNA isolated and then quantified by UV absorbance on a Nanodrop 2000c. TCR CDR3 regions were amplified from genomic DNA by multiplex PCR using the deep immunoSEQ assay. For each cell subset, the extracted genomic DNA was distributed evenly across all wells of several immunoSEQ 96-well plates, and each plate served as one replicate. For sorted subsets, 200 to 250 ng genomic DNA, equal to 30,000 to 35,000 T cell genomes, was loaded into each replicate PCR. The purified libraries were quantified using a Qubit 3.0 fluorometer, sized with a Bioanalyzer 2100, and then quantified again using the KAPA Library Quantification kit. Every immunoSEQ 96-well plate was sequenced on a dedicated single-read 150-cycle Illumina NextSeq 550 flow cell. As for the original processing: The immunoSEQ output contained only junctional sequences without quality scores, so filtering could not match that applied to full-length reads. Sequences were annotated with PyIR, a Python wrapper for IgBLAST v1.9, using IMGT germline references to assign V/J genes and CDR3. Any read was removed if the V/J assignment was weak (E-value above 1e-6), the CDR3 was missing, or the read contained stop codons, out-of-frame junctions, or ambiguous translated residues. V3J clonotypes were defined as sequences sharing the same inferred V gene, J gene, and CDR3 amino acid sequence. To compute the percentage overlap between repertoires, the number of shared unique clonotypes was divided by the size of the smaller repertoire. RTK rarefaction, the Chao1 estimator, and Recon v2.1 estimates of unobserved clonotypes were used to assess repertoire richness. Generation probabilities were computed with OLGA for all TCRbeta clonotypes obtained by the gDNA method from a few donors. TCRdb took this table from immuneACCESS and kept in-frame rearrangements with V and J called. Such tables lack part of the clones; where checked against another copy, unresolved V genes explain under half of the gap, and the rest is unexplained. Clone size and V and J calls were adopted from that table, with D and trimming inferred from the DNA. This sample gives fewer than 1 million clones in total; about 96% of them show up just once. Together, the top ten hold around 0.25% of the sample.

The CDR3 runs 16 residues from the cysteine to the phenylalanine. The retained sequence is limited to the CDR3, 48 bases, with the frame set at the first base. In the germline V gene, CDR1 corresponds to LGHNA and CDR2 to YSLEER. V is cut by 0 bases and J by 0 bases, and the space between the germline ends is 9 bases. In this chain, TRBV4-3 is recombined with TRBJ2-1, with TRBD2 perhaps the D gene, on 5 matching bases. The sequence came from a man in his thirties or forties in good health. The sample comprised naive CD8+ T cells sorted from blood. The cell subset or site label corresponds to: CD45RA+CCR7+. The DNA is as follows: TGCGCCAGCAGCCAAGAGAGGACTGCCTCCTACAATGAGCAGTTCTTC. Protein translation: CASSQERTASYNEQFF.